A single T cell receptor (beta chain) is shown here with its context. Its specificity is not known. The data were obtained in a study of shared clonotypes between healthy human individuals. Study in general: Researchers assigned three CD4 naive, three CD4 memory, two CD8 naive and one CD8 memory plate to each donor. General study points: Sequencing depth was predicted to influence how clonotypes are shared among donors.

Donors were healthy HIV-negative adults without recently reported acute infections or vaccinations. V dropped 2 bases and J dropped 3; count of bases not matched to a gene: 6. Germline V CDR1 and CDR2: SGHRS, YFSETQ. The length of the CDR3 is 16 residues. Some clones are missing from TCRdb's copy, which holds only in-frame ones; the method was immunoSEQ multiplex PCR. The sample lists about 2.4 million clones; 93% were seen once. The V and J genes are TRBV5-1 and TRBJ1-3, with 9 bases aligning to TRBD1. Input material: naive CD4+ T cells from PBMCs. Regarding subset: CD45RA+ positively selected. The source is a man between 18 and 35 years old in good health. Some clones in this sample may be carry-over from other donors' samples. The CDR3 coding sequence is TGCGCCAGCAGCTTCGGGACAGGGTCGGTTGGAAACACCATATATTTT. Its protein is CASSFGTGSVGNTIYF. Using reference TRBV5-1 and TRBJ1-3 for the parts outside the CDR3, the full variable domain is KAGVTQTPRYLIKTRGQQVTLSCSPISGHRSVSWYQQTPGQGLQFLFEYFSETQRNKGNFPGRFSGRQFSNSRSEMNVSTLELGDSALYLCASSFGTGSVGNTIYFGEGSWLTVV.